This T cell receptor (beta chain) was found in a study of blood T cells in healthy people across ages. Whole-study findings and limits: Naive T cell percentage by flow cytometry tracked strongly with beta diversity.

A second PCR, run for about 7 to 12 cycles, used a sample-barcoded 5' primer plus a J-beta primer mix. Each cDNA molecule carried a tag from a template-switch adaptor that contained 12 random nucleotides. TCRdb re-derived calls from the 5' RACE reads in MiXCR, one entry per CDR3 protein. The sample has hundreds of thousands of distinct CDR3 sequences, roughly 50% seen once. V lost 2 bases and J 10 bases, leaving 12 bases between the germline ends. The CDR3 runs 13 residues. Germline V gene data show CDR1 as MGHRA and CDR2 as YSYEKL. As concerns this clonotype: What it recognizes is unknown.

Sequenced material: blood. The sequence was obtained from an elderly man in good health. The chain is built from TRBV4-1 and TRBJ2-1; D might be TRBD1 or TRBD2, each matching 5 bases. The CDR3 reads CASSQPLAGEQFF. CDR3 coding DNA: TGCGCCAGCAGCCAACCTCTAGCAGGGGAGCAGTTCTTC.